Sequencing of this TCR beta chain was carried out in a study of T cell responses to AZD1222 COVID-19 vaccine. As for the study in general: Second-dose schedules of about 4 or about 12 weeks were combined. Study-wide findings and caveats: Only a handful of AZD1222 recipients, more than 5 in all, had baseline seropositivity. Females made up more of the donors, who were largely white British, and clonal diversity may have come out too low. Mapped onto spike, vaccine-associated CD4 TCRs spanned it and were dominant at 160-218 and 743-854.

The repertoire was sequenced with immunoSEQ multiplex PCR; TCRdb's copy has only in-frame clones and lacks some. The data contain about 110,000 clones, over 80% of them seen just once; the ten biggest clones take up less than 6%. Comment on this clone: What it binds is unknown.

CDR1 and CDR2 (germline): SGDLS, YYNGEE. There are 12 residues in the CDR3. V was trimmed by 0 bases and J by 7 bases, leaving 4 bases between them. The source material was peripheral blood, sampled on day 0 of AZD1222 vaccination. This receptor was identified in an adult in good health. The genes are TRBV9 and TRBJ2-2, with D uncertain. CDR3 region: CASSVGVGELFF. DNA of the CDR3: TGTGCCAGCAGCGTAGGGGTCGGGGAGCTGTTTTTT.